A single sample is the source of the 27 T cell receptor beta chains below, sequenced in a study of blood T cell repertoires in COVID-19. Here immunoSEQ multiplex PCR was the method, and the copy in TCRdb shows in-frame clones only, minus some. This table has some 260,000 clones, about 73% appearing once. Source material: peripheral blood. These receptors were taken from a woman older than 75 with acute or convalescent COVID-19.

The chain is built from TRBV3-1 (or the pseudogene TRBV3-2) and TRBJ2-5, with a weak D call TRBD2 (7 bases). The germline CDR1 and CDR2 sequences are LGHDT and YNNKEL (reference sequence). The length of the CDR3 is 16 residues. V shed 4 bases and J shed 1 base, with 16 bases lying between them. CDR3 amino acids: CASSRGGGASQETQYF. CDR3 coding DNA: TGTGCCAGCAGCCGAGGTGGGGGGGCCTCCCAAGAGACCCAGTACTTC.

The rearrangement links TRBV10-3 to TRBJ2-7; 9 bases match TRBD1. Germline CDR1 and CDR2: ENHRY and SYGVKD. The CDR3 covers 15 residues. J lost 4 bases, V lost 3 bases, and 7 bases had no gene match. CDR3 sequence: CAISERDRASYEQYF. The DNA for the CDR3 is TGTGCCATCAGTGAAAGGGACAGGGCTTCATACGAGCAGTACTTC.

This chain links TRBV9 with TRBJ2-5; D is uncertain. Per the germline V gene, CDR1 is SGDLS and CDR2 is YYNGEE. Between the trimmed V and J ends, which lost 0 bases and 3 bases, there was a span of 6 bases. The CDR3 has 13 residues. The chain's CDR3 is CASSVGPKETQYF. CDR3 bases: TGTGCCAGCAGCGTAGGGCCCAAAGAGACCCAGTACTTC. The full variable domain, rest sourced from reference TRBV9 and TRBJ2-5, is DSGVTQTPKHLITATGQRVTLRCSPRSGDLSVYWYQQSLDQGLQFLIQYYNGEERAKGNILERFSAQQFPDLHSELNLSSLELGDSALYFCASSVGPKETQYFGPGTRLLVL.

This clone was detected once. The rearrangement uses TRBV7-9 and TRBJ2-5; 8 nucleotides align to TRBD1. This CDR3 has 15 residues. Germline trimming cut 1 base from V and 5 bases from J; bases unmatched to any gene: 6. Germline CDR1 and CDR2: SEHNR and FQNEAQ (reference sequence). CDR3 nucleotide sequence: TGTGCCAGCAGCTTAGGCCAGGGGGCCTTGGAGACCCAGTACTTC. This translates into CASSLGQGALETQYF.

The chain combines TRBV18 with TRBJ2-7, with D perhaps TRBD1 (6 bases). Trimming pared 1 base from V and 6 bases from J, leaving 10 bases between. Germline V gene sequence: CDR1 KGHSH, CDR2 LQKENI. This CDR3 region has 13 residues. CDR3 nucleotide sequence: TGTGCCAGCTCACCACTCACAGGGACCGAGCAGTACTTC. It specifies CASSPLTGTEQYF.

The chain has TRBV4-1 and TRBJ1-4, with D maybe TRBD1 (5 bases). The V end was cut by 0 bases, the J end by 5 bases, with 16 bases between. This CDR3 has 17 amino acids. The V gene's germline CDR1 is MGHRA and CDR2 YSYEKL. The CDR3 region is CASSQEALAGRNEKLFF. CDR3 DNA sequence: TGCGCCAGCAGCCAAGAAGCCCTCGCAGGGAGGAATGAAAAACTGTTTTTT.

In this sample, this clone turned up once. The chain carries TRBV11-2 and TRBJ2-2, with 12 bases fitting TRBD2. The CDR3 contains 18 residues. V gave up 5 bases and J gave up 2 bases; unmatched junction bases: 9. Germline V gives CDR1 SGHAT, CDR2 FQNNGV. CDR3 in amino acids: CASSPQAGLAGNTGELFF. The CDR3, as DNA: TGTGCCAGCAGCCCCCAAGCCGGACTAGCGGGAAACACCGGGGAGCTGTTTTTT.

The V call is TRBV5-1, the J call TRBJ2-3; the match to TRBD2 covers 7 bases. CDR1 is SGHRS, CDR2 YFSETQ, per germline. This CDR3 is 13 amino acids long. Trimming removed 8 bases from V and 4 bases from J; junction bases left unmatched: 7. The CDR3 loop is CASTVGGADTQYF. The CDR3 coding sequence is TGCGCCAGTACCGTGGGGGGGGCAGATACGCAGTATTTT. Supplemented by reference TRBV5-1 and TRBJ2-3, the full variable domain reads KAGVTQTPRYLIKTRGQQVTLSCSPISGHRSVSWYQQTPGQGLQFLFEYFSETQRNKGNFPGRFSGRQFSNSRSEMNVSTLELGDSALYLCASTVGGADTQYFGPGTRLTVL.

J is TRBJ2-6 and V is TRBV7-2; weak D call: TRBD1 (5 bases). Germline V gives CDR1 SGHTA, CDR2 FQGNSA. V shed 5 bases and J shed 0 bases, with 14 bases lying between them. This CDR3 region has 17 residues. This chain's CDR3 is CASSARQISSGANVLTF. The CDR3 nucleotides are TGTGCCAGCAGCGCCAGACAGATTAGCTCTGGGGCCAACGTCCTGACTTTC.

The table lists this clone with a count of one. The CDR3 DNA is TGCGCCAGCAGCCCGGGACTAGCGTGGGATGAGCAGTTCTTC. Encoded protein: CASSPGLAWDEQFF. This rearrangement joins TRBV4-1 to TRBJ2-1; 10 positions match TRBD2. Trimming removed 4 bases from V and 8 bases from J; junction bases left unmatched: 5. This CDR3 comprises 14 residues. Germline CDR1 and CDR2: MGHRA and YSYEKL.

This clone was picked up a small number of times. This chain uses TRBV27 with TRBJ1-5; D might be TRBD1 (6 bases). V dropped 7 bases and J dropped 0 bases, with 13 bases sitting between them. This CDR3 spans 15 amino acids. Germline values: CDR1 MNHEY, CDR2 SMNVEV (reference sequence). For the CDR3, the DNA is TGTGCCAGCAAAAACCGGACAGCTAGCAATCAGCCCCAGCATTTT. This gives the protein CASKNRTASNQPQHF.

The chain is built from TRBV7-6 and TRBJ1-4, with TRBD1 matching over 8 bases. The CDR3 consists of 13 residues. The J segment lost 8 bases and the V segment lost 4 bases, leaving 3 bases of the junction unmatched. In germline, CDR1 is SGHVS, CDR2 FNYEAQ. For the CDR3, the DNA is TGTGCCAGCAGCTCAAGACAGGGGGAAAAACTGTTTTTT. This sequence encodes CASSSRQGEKLFF.

CDR3 amino acids: CASSRTGTGGTDTQYF. DNA for the CDR3: TGCGCCAGCAGTCGGACAGGGACGGGAGGCACAGATACGCAGTATTTT. The chain carries TRBV5-1 and TRBJ2-3, with 8 positions matching TRBD1. This CDR3 is 16 amino acids long. The germline CDR1 and CDR2 sequences are SGHRS and YFSETQ. With V trimmed by 5 bases and J by 1 base, 9 bases remained unmatched.

This chain uses TRBV9 with TRBJ1-3; 8 nucleotides match TRBD1. Germline V gene lookup returns CDR1 SGDLS and CDR2 YYNGEE. The J segment lost 0 bases and the V segment lost 0 bases, leaving 2 bases of the junction unmatched. There are 16 residues in the CDR3. CDR3 protein: CASSVATGGSGNTIYF. The CDR3 DNA reads as TGTGCCAGCAGCGTAGCTACAGGGGGCTCTGGAAACACCATATATTTT. Based on the CDR3 plus reference TRBV9 and TRBJ1-3, the full variable domain is DSGVTQTPKHLITATGQRVTLRCSPRSGDLSVYWYQQSLDQGLQFLIQYYNGEERAKGNILERFSAQQFPDLHSELNLSSLELGDSALYFCASSVATGGSGNTIYFGEGSWLTVV.

V is TRBV24-1 and J is TRBJ1-2, with a possible D match to TRBD1 (5 bases). The CDR3 totals 13 residues. The germline V gene has CDR1 KGHDR and CDR2 SFDVKD. The germline V and J ends were trimmed by 5 bases and 6 bases, with 12 bases remaining between them. CDR3 in amino acids: CATSGRQGDGYTF. CDR3 DNA: TGTGCCACCAGTGGCCGCCAGGGCGATGGCTACACCTTC.

The chain carries TRBV7-9 and TRBJ1-3; 7 nucleotides align to TRBD1. V lost 6 bases to trimming and J lost 4 bases; unmatched junction nucleotides: 9. Germline V gene lookup returns CDR1 SEHNR and CDR2 FQNEAQ (reference sequence). The CDR3 spans 15 residues. The CDR3 spells CASRRDRLGGNTIYF. The CDR3 DNA sequence: TGTGCCAGCAGAAGGGACAGACTCGGGGGAAACACCATATATTTT.

The chain is built from TRBV7-6 and TRBJ2-7; TRBD1 aligns across 7 bases. Trimming took 5 bases from V and 6 from J; bases not matched to a gene: 16. The CDR3 is made up of 16 amino acids. Germline V gives CDR1 SGHVS, CDR2 FNYEAQ. CDR3 protein: CASSLSNRGSGAEQYF. CDR3 in DNA: TGTGCCAGCAGCCTTTCGAACAGGGGATCCGGCGCCGAGCAGTACTTC.

This rearrangement joins TRBV19 to TRBJ2-2; 8 bases agree with TRBD1. The CDR3 length is 13 residues. Germline assignment: CDR1 LNHDA and CDR2 SQIVND (reference sequence). J was trimmed by 5 bases and V by 8 bases; bases with no gene match: 4. Here the CDR3 reads CASRDRWTGELFF. The CDR3 DNA is TGTGCCAGTCGGGACAGGTGGACCGGGGAGCTGTTTTTT.

This clone was recorded many times. Within the sample, other DNA sequences also encode this same CDR3. V usage is TRBV2 and J usage is TRBJ1-1, with unresolved D. The germline V gene has CDR1 SNHLY and CDR2 FYNNEI. This CDR3 is 11 amino acids long. V lost 4 bases and J 3 bases, leaving 3 bases between the germline ends. CDR3 in amino acids: CASSAYTEAFF. The CDR3, as DNA: TGTGCCAGCAGTGCGTACACTGAAGCTTTCTTT.

The chain joins TRBV10-3 to TRBJ2-3; maybe TRBD2 (8 bases). Per the germline V gene, CDR1 is ENHRY and CDR2 is SYGVKD. The germline V and J ends were trimmed by 6 bases and 0 bases, with 16 bases remaining between them. The CDR3 spans 16 residues. Here the CDR3 DNA reads TGTGCCATCAGGCGGGGGGCCAGGGGGAGCACAGATACGCAGTATTTT. This translates into CAIRRGARGSTDTQYF.

A few counts support this clone. The chain links TRBV5-4 to TRBJ2-7, with D perhaps TRBD2 (6 bases). This CDR3 is 14 amino acids long. Deletions cut 3 bases from V and 2 bases from J, with 12 bases between. Germline V gene data show CDR1 as SGHNT and CDR2 as YYREEE (reference sequence). Written as DNA, the CDR3 is TGTGCCAGCAGCTCCGACGGGGGAGCCTACGAGCAGTACTTC. Its protein is CASSSDGGAYEQYF.

The rearrangement joins TRBV24-1 to TRBJ2-2; 7 bases line up with TRBD2. V dropped 2 bases and J dropped 3; count of bases not matched to a gene: 5. CDR3 length: 16 residues. Germline CDR1 is KGHDR and CDR2 is SFDVKD. The CDR3 region has the DNA TGTGCCACCAGTGATTCTAGGGAGGGAGACACCGGGGAGCTGTTTTTT. This codes for CATSDSREGDTGELFF.

The chain employs TRBV3-1 (or the pseudogene TRBV3-2) and TRBJ1-2, with TRBD1 matching 9 bases. The CDR3 is made up of 17 amino acids. The V segment lost 2 bases and the J segment 0 bases; nucleotides outside the gene matches: 7. Germline CDR1 and CDR2: LGHDT and YNNKEL (reference sequence). The CDR3 protein is CASSQILGTGTNYGYTF. The CDR3 bases are TGTGCCAGCAGCCAAATACTTGGGACAGGGACTAACTATGGCTACACCTTC.

In the case of this clone: A much larger clone is a single base away; this may be a read error. This chain connects TRBV5-6 to TRBJ1-3, with 8 positions matching TRBD1. With 3 bases clipped from V and 2 bases from J, the junction kept 1 base outside the gene matches. This CDR3 region has 14 residues. CDR1 and CDR2 (germline): SGHDT, YYEEEE. The CDR3 spells CASSWTGTGNTIYF. The DNA of the CDR3 is TGTGCCAGCAGCTGGACAGGGACTGGAAACACCATATATTTT.

J is TRBJ2-7 and V is TRBV3-1 (or the pseudogene TRBV3-2); D remains unclear. V lost 0 bases and J lost 3, with 6 bases in between. The CDR3 is made up of 13 amino acids. Germline CDR1 reads LGHDT; CDR2 reads YNNKEL (reference sequence). The CDR3 DNA reads as TGTGCCAGCAGCCAAGACCAATTCTACGAGCAGTACTTC. Translation: CASSQDQFYEQYF.

The chain joins TRBV4-1 to TRBJ1-5, with TRBD1 as a possible D gene (5 bases). Germline CDR1 is MGHRA and CDR2 is YSYEKL. The ends were cut back, 0 bases at V and 7 bases at J, with 10 bases in the middle. The CDR3 is made up of 14 amino acids. The CDR3 region is CASSQEGGTQPQHF. For the CDR3, the DNA is TGCGCCAGCAGCCAAGAGGGAGGGACCCAGCCCCAGCATTTT.

The chain uses TRBV19 and TRBJ1-4; 7 bases line up with TRBD1. Germline V CDR1 and CDR2: LNHDA, SQIVND (reference sequence). V lost 5 bases and J lost 2; bases outside the gene matches: 2. The CDR3 has 14 amino acids. CDR3 DNA sequence: TGTGCCAGTAGTCCGACAGGGACTAATGAAAAACTGTTTTTT. Protein: CASSPTGTNEKLFF. Variable domain in full (rest from reference TRBV19 and TRBJ1-4): DGGITQSPKYLFRKEGQNVTLSCEQNLNHDAMYWYRQDPGQGLRLIYYSQIVNDFQKGDIAEGYSVSREKKESFPLTVTSAQKNPTAFYLCASSPTGTNEKLFFGSGTQLSVL.